The rows below give T cell receptor beta chains drawn from one sample of a study of regulatory T cells in long-lasting Graves disease. From the multiplex PCR reads, TCRdb called clonotypes with MiXCR, one entry per CDR3 protein. The sample lists roughly 400,000 distinct CDR3 sequences, over 15% occurring once. These records were also assigned to another study, of T cells in Graves' hyperthyroidism and ophthalmopathy.

The sequencing here drew on peripheral blood mononuclear cells (PBMCs), taken at new diagnosis, from a patient treated with antithyroid drugs. These TCRs come from a woman aged 18-29 years with Graves disease. The CDR3 runs from the conserved cysteine through the conserved F or W. Fields, in order: V gene, clone size, D gene, J gene, CDR3 DNA, CDR3 protein. A D gene is named only where the DNA matches it firmly. Where a row states a size, it is once, few, many or the class of an expanded clone; other rows omit it.

TRBV5-5	.	TRBD1	TRBJ1-5	TGTGCCAGCAGTCAAGACAGGGTGTTTCATCAGCCCCAGCATTTT	CASSQDRVFHQPQHF
TRBV9	.	.	TRBJ2-2	TGTGCCAGCAGCGAGGGGTTTGGGAGAGCCGGGGAGCTGTTTTTT	CASSEGFGRAGELFF
TRBV28	many	.	TRBJ2-7	TGTGCCAGCAGCCAAATACAGGGCAGGGTCGAGCAGTACTTC	CASSQIQGRVEQYF
TRBV28	once	TRBD1	TRBJ2-2	TGTGCCAGCGGCCGAACCGGGACAGAGAAAAGGGAGCTGTTTTTT	CASGRTGTEKRELFF
TRBV28	many	.	TRBJ2-7	TGTGCCAGCAGTTTGCAGGGTTTCATCTCCTACGAGCAGTACTTC	CASSLQGFISYEQYF
TRBV5-1	many	.	TRBJ2-1	TGCGCCAGCAGCCCTAGACTGCCCGAAAATGAGCAGTTCTTC	CASSPRLPENEQFF
TRBV7-8	many	.	TRBJ2-7	TGTGCCAGCAGCTTAAGGGCGGGATCCCCCTACGAGCAGTACTTC	CASSLRAGSPYEQYF
TRBV6-9	.	.	TRBJ2-7	TGTGCCAGCAGTTACGGGAGTGAGAACGAGCAGTACTTC	CASSYGSENEQYF
TRBV24-1	.	.	TRBJ2-1	TGTGCCACCAGTGGGGGAGTTTTCTCCTACAATGAGCAGTTCTTC	CATSGGVFSYNEQFF
TRBV27	few	.	TRBJ1-1	TGTGCCAGCAGTTTATTTATAGAGAACACTGAAGCTTTCTTT	CASSLFIENTEAFF
TRBV11-2	few	TRBD2	TRBJ2-1	TGTGCCAGCAGCCCCGGACTAGCGGAACCTATCTACAATGAGCAGTTCTTC	CASSPGLAEPIYNEQFF
TRBV20-1	few	TRBD1	TRBJ2-5	TGCAGTGCTGACGGGACAGGGCAAGAGACCCAGTACTTC	CSADGTGQETQYF
TRBV27	.	.	TRBJ1-6	TGTGCCAGCCCTCCCCGGGACGGAAGCTCCTATAATTCACCCCTCCACTTT	CASPPRDGSSYNSPLHF
TRBV7-2	.	TRBD2	TRBJ2-7	TGTGCCAGCAGCGAACCTACTAGCGGAAAGACCTACGAGCAGTACTTC	CASSEPTSGKTYEQYF
TRBV30	.	TRBD1	TRBJ2-1	TGTGCCTGGAGGTATGGGACAGTGAATGAGCAGTTCTTC	CAWRYGTVNEQFF
TRBV29-1	many	TRBD1	TRBJ2-7	TGCAGCGTTGGAAGACAGGGGGCGATCAACGAGCAGTACTTC	CSVGRQGAINEQYF
TRBV6-1	many	.	TRBJ2-3	TGTGCCAGCACCTACGGGGCGGGAAGTACAGATACGCAGTATTTT	CASTYGAGSTDTQYF
TRBV6-2/TRBV6-3	few	.	TRBJ1-5	TGTGCCAGCAGACCGGGACAAAATAGCAATCAGCCCCAGCATTTT	CASRPGQNSNQPQHF
TRBV4-3	.	TRBD1	TRBJ2-7	TGCGCCAGCAGCCGCTCAACCAAGACAGGGAAAATCTCCTACGAGCAGTACTTC	CASSRSTKTGKISYEQYF
TRBV20-1	many	TRBD1	TRBJ2-1	TGCAGTGCTAGAGGACAGGGGGTTTCCTACAATGAGCAGTTCTTC	CSARGQGVSYNEQFF
TRBV12-3/TRBV12-4	many	TRBD1	TRBJ1-1	TGTGCCAGCAGCCTAATGGGACAGGGGAACACTGAAGCTTTCTTT	CASSLMGQGNTEAFF
TRBV6-1	many	.	TRBJ2-3	TGTGCCAGCAGCCCCACCGGGACCTCAGATACGCAGTATTTT	CASSPTGTSDTQYF
TRBV24-1	.	TRBD1	TRBJ1-2	TGTGCCACCAGTGATGTGTCGGGACAGGGCGAGGGCTACACCTTC	CATSDVSGQGEGYTF
TRBV11-2	many	.	TRBJ2-5	TGTGCCAGCAGCTTAGGGACTACTACAGGGCCCCGTGAGACCCAGTACTTC	CASSLGTTTGPRETQYF
TRBV20-1	many	TRBD1	TRBJ2-7	TGCAGTGCTAGTTGGGACAGGGGGTACGAGCAGTACTTC	CSASWDRGYEQYF
TRBV20-1	.	.	TRBJ2-1	TGCAGTACAAGAGGGGGGACCCGCGTCTACGAGCAGTTCTTC	CSTRGGTRVYEQFF
TRBV27	many	TRBD1	TRBJ1-1	TGTGCCAGCAGTACCGGACAGGGGCGGACTGAAGCTTTCTTT	CASSTGQGRTEAFF
TRBV6-1	many	TRBD2	TRBJ2-3	TGTGCCAGCAGATCCGTTAGCGGGAAGATCTCTCCAGATACGCAGTATTTT	CASRSVSGKISPDTQYF
TRBV7-9	few	.	TRBJ1-5	TGTGCCAGCAGCTTAGGGGGGGATGGGCCCCAGCATTTT	CASSLGGDGPQHF
TRBV11-1	many	.	TRBJ2-5	TGTGCCAGCAGCTTATGGAGGGGCCAAGAGACCCAGTACTTC	CASSLWRGQETQYF
TRBV6-2/TRBV6-3	many	TRBD1	TRBJ2-7	TGTGCCAGCAGCAATGGACAGGGGTACGAGCAGTACTTC	CASSNGQGYEQYF
TRBV7-9	few	.	TRBJ2-7	TGTGCCAGCAGCTTACCGGACGGAGCCACCTACGAGCAGTACTTC	CASSLPDGATYEQYF
TRBV11-2	many	.	TRBJ2-1	TGTGCCAGCAGCTGGATTCCGGGACATCTCTCCTACAATGAGCAGTTCTTC	CASSWIPGHLSYNEQFF
TRBV5-1	many	.	TRBJ2-1	TGCGCCAGCAGCTTGGAGCCGTACAATGAGCAGTTCTTC	CASSLEPYNEQFF
TRBV7-8	.	.	TRBJ2-1	TGTGCCAGCAGCATATCGGGGGAGCAGTTCTTC	CASSISGEQFF
TRBV7-9	.	.	TRBJ2-5	TGTGCCAGCAGCTCTACTCAGGGCTTTGAGACCCAGTACTTC	CASSSTQGFETQYF
TRBV5-1	.	.	TRBJ1-1	TGCGCCAGCAACGACACTGAAGCTTTCTTT	CASNDTEAFF
TRBV18	many	.	TRBJ2-3	TGTGCCAGCGGCGGGGATACCCGCACAGATACGCAGTATTTT	CASGGDTRTDTQYF
TRBV30	few	.	TRBJ2-3	TGTGCCTGGAGTATATTGACCCCGGATACGCAGTATTTT	CAWSILTPDTQYF
TRBV28	many	.	TRBJ1-5	TGTGCCAGCAATGACGGACGGGCTCAGCCCCAGCATTTT	CASNDGRAQPQHF
TRBV11-3	many	TRBD2	TRBJ2-1	TGTGCCACTGAGGGGCGGGAGCTCAATGAGCAGTTCTTC	CATEGRELNEQFF
TRBV28	many	.	TRBJ2-5	TGTGCCAGCAACGATCGGAGGAGGGGGCGGGAGACCCAGTACTTC	CASNDRRRGRETQYF
TRBV24-1	.	TRBD2	TRBJ2-3	TGTGCCACCAGTGATTTCGGGCTAGCGGGAGTTGGAGATACGCAGTATTTT	CATSDFGLAGVGDTQYF
TRBV28	many	.	TRBJ1-2	TGTGCCAGCAGCCTTGGGGGCGCAGGTGGCTACACCTTC	CASSLGGAGGYTF
TRBV10-1	many	TRBD2	TRBJ2-7	TGCGCCAGCAGTGATAAACTAGCGGGAGGAAACGAGCAGTACTTC	CASSDKLAGGNEQYF
TRBV5-1	many	TRBD2	TRBJ2-2	TGCGCCAGCAGCTCCTGGGGACTAGCCCAGAACACCGGGGAGCTGTTTTTT	CASSSWGLAQNTGELFF
TRBV7-9	few	TRBD2	TRBJ2-7	TGTGCCAGCAGCTTTTCAGCGGGAGAGCAGTACTTC	CASSFSAGEQYF
TRBV20-1	.	.	TRBJ1-1	TGCAGTGCTAGAAACGCCGGGAGAACTTCCCAGGGTAACACTGAAGCTTTCTTT	CSARNAGRTSQGNTEAFF
TRBV6-1	.	.	TRBJ2-1	.	CASTQGVVAGGSSYNERFF
TRBV29-1	.	.	TRBJ2-7	TGCAGCGTTGGGGGAGGGGGGGGTATCGGCTACGAGCAGTACTTC	CSVGGGGGIGYEQYF
TRBV27	few	TRBD2	TRBJ2-3	TGTGCCAGCAGTTTAAGTGGCGGGAGGGCCTGGGATACGCAGTATTTT	CASSLSGGRAWDTQYF
TRBV14	.	TRBD2	TRBJ2-5	TGTGCCAGCAGCCAATTTGGCGGGAGTGAGGGAGAGACCCAGTACTTC	CASSQFGGSEGETQYF
TRBV7-2	many	TRBD2	TRBJ2-7	TGTGCCAGCAGCTTTGCGGGAGGGACCGCCTACGAGCAGTACTTC	CASSFAGGTAYEQYF